The entry below gives a single T cell receptor beta chain sequence along with its context. The antigen this receptor binds is unknown. No much larger clonotype is one base removed from it; base qualities were not supplied. Patients with autoimmune disease history or receiving systemic immunosuppression were excluded from the trial. Peripheral blood for TCR sequencing was collected from all dose cohorts at baseline, on cycle 4 day 1, and on cycle 7 day 1. Samples were obtained from an open-label, multicenter, first-in-human phase I dose-escalation trial of ivuxolimab. Adults with locally advanced or metastatic head and neck squamous cell, hepatocellular, melanoma or renal cell carcinoma were enrolled in the trial. Before TCR sequencing, CD4+ and CD8+ T cells were separately sorted from peripheral blood. Genomic DNA was isolated from the sorted cells so that the TCRbeta CDR3 region could be sequenced. The immunoSEQ Assay was used for sequencing of TCRbeta CDR3 regions. This is the immuneACCESS table as TCRdb keeps it, with only in-frame sequences that have V and J called. A part of the clones is gone; compared with another copy, unresolved V genes explain less than half, and the rest is unexplained. The sample table shows more than 45,000 clones, and approximately 83% are seen once. Roughly 1.2% of the sample is in the top ten clones.

This entry belongs to a study of OX40 agonist ivuxolimab in advanced cancers. Study-wide context: Ivuxolimab was a fully human IgG2 agonistic monoclonal antibody targeting the costimulatory receptor OX40 (CD134). Intravenous ivuxolimab was administered to patients every 2 weeks at six dose levels: 0.01, 0.1, 0.3, 1.5, 3 and 10 mg/kg. Among the roughly 54 dose-escalation patients, around 20 had hepatocellular carcinoma, roughly 15 melanoma, 9 renal cell carcinoma and 9 head and neck cancer. The dose-escalation cohort was 82.7% male with a mean age of about 65 years, ranging from roughly 20 to 80. Prior anti-PD-1, anti-PD-L1 or anti-CTLA-4 therapy was permitted, and 30% to 50% of dose-escalation patients had received checkpoint inhibitors. Three dose-escalation patients achieved partial responses, one with hepatocellular carcinoma and two with cutaneous melanoma. The point of sequencing TCRbeta in the periphery was to test whether ivuxolimab changed TCR sequence diversity and drove clonal T-cell expansion. The monotherapy dose-escalation portion (N ≈ 55 patients) of the phase I ivuxolimab trial is reported in the paper.

Per the germline V gene, SGHTA is the CDR1 and FQGNSA is the CDR2. The CDR3 numbers 13 residues from cysteine through phenylalanine. Only the CDR3 DNA stays, 39 bases, in frame from base 1. V is shortened by 7 bases, J by 5 bases, and the region joining them spans 14 bases. The paper as a whole reports these results and caveats: At doses of 0.1 to 3.0 mg/kg, clonal expansion of both CD4+ and CD8+ blood T cells was observed from baseline to week 6. Low levels of normalized T-cell clonal expansion were also seen in some patients who did not respond. Which antigens the clonally expanded peripheral T cells were specific for was not determined. In the 0.1-3.0 mg/kg groups, partial responders had among the lowest normalized peripheral clonal expansion, particularly in CD8+ T cells. After ivuxolimab, CD8+ T cells had more expanded clones than CD4+ T cells on average.

This sequence was found in an adult with an advanced solid tumor such as melanoma, head and neck, liver or kidney cancer. This chain joins TRBV7-2 to TRBJ2-5, with a tentative D gene TRBD2 over 6 matching bases. This material consisted of CD4+ or CD8+ T cells sorted from blood, taken in a trial of the OX40 agonist ivuxolimab. The DNA sequence follows: TGTGCCAGCAACCCCGAACGGGGGGAGACCCAGTACTTC. Translated, this is CASNPERGETQYF.